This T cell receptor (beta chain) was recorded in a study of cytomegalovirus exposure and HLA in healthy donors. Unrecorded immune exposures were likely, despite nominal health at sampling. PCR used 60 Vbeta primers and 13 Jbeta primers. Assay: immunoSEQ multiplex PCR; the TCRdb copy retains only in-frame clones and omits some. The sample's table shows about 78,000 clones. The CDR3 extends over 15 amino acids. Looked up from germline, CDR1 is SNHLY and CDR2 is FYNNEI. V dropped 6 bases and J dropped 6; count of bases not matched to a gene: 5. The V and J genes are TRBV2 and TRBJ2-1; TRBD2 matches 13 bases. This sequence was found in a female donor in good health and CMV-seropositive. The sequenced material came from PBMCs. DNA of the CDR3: TGTGCCAGCAGGGAACTAGCGGGGGGGCCCAATGAGCAGTTCTTC. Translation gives CASRELAGGPNEQFF.